In this sample, the clone carrying this T cell receptor beta chain turned up a few times. These data belong to a study of blood T cells in healthy people across ages. The use of a sample-barcoded 5' primer and a J-beta primer mix characterized a second PCR of roughly 6 to 11 cycles. From the 5' RACE reads, TCRdb called clonotypes with MiXCR, one entry per CDR3 protein. The sample yields approximately 800,000 distinct CDR3 sequences, approximately 59% seen once. Each donor had roughly 10 milliliters of peripheral blood drawn. The germline V gene has CDR1 SQVTM and CDR2 ANQGSEA. This CDR3 is 14 amino acids long. V was pared by 0 bases and J by 2 bases, with 5 bases between.

The chain links TRBV29-1 to TRBJ2-6, with no clear D. The TCR was taken from a man under 40 in good health. The specimen was blood. CDR3 nucleotides: TGCAGCGTTGAAGATCCCCCTGGGGCCAACGTCCTGACTTTC. Amino acids: CSVEDPPGANVLTF.